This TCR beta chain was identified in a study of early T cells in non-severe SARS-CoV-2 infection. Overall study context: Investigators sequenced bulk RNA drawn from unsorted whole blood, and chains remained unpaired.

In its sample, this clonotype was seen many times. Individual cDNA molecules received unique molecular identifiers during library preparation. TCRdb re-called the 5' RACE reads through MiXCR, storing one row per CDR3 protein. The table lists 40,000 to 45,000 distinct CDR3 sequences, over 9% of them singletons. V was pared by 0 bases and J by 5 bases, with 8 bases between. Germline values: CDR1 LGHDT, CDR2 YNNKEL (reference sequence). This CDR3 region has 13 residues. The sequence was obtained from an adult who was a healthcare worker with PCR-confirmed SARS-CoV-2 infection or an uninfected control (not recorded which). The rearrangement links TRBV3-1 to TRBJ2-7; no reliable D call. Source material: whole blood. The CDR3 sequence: CASSQDFPHEQYF. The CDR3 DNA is TGTGCCAGCAGCCAAGATTTTCCCCACGAGCAGTACTTC.